Here is one T cell receptor beta chain with its context. This clone is identified as large (0.1 to 1%). Its recognized antigen is unknown. Base qualities are not at hand, and no much larger clone is one base apart. This record belongs to a study of T cells in localized non-small cell lung cancer (dated by TCRdb to about 2020). At the level of the whole study: The study examined T cell repertoires in a few hundred patients with early-stage NSCLC and compared tumors with uninvolved tumor-adjacent lungs. The mean age of the NSCLC patients was about 62 years, with approximately 130 men and 95 to 110 women. The cohort consisted of roughly 240 treatment-naive NSCLC patients whose localized lung tumors had been resected.

TCR beta CDR3 regions were sequenced from DNA using the immunoSEQ Assay. As for how the authors treated the data: T cell density was computed as TCR beta template counts normalized to usable DNA estimated by amplifying housekeeping genes. Richness was estimated with the preseqR package, extrapolating to 400,000 templates for PBMC samples and 120,000 templates for tissue samples. Clonality was defined by subtracting Pielou's evenness from one. To identify tissue-enriched TCRs, differential abundance testing was run on productive amino-acid clonotypes with a minimum total count of 5 and an alpha of 0.1. The Jaccard Index and the Morisita Overlap Index were used to measure how much the repertoires overlapped between compartments. TCR beta CDR3s were clustered by GLIPH together with public tetramer-defined viral CDR3s, and at least three viral sequences plus V-gene enrichment were required for viral motifs. TCRdb's version of the immuneACCESS table is confined to in-frame rearrangements and falls short of the full clone set. An unresolved V gene accounts for under half of the shortfall where checked; the remainder is of unknown origin. The DNA gave D and trimming, while V, J and clone size come from that table. The sample yields some 2,000 clones; about 15% were counted once. 13% to 15% of the sample is in the top ten clones.

Points the paper makes about the study in general: Uninvolved tumor-adjacent lung showed the highest T cell clonality, higher than tumor, which suggests more focused antigenic responses in the uninvolved tumor-adjacent lung. Of the top 100 tumor clones, a median of roughly 60 were detected in paired uninvolved adjacent lung; 28 were also among that lung's top 100. Since the design was exploratory, TCR variables were selected using unadjusted p-values with no false-discovery rate correction. Because multi-region tumor sequencing was not done, intratumor heterogeneity could not be ruled out. Longer overall survival was associated with higher blood T cell density, whereas shorter survival was associated with higher adjacent-lung clonality.

The CDR3, from cysteine to phenylalanine, totals 16 residues. Here the CDR3 DNA is all that survives: 48 bases in frame from base 1. The germline ends are 12 bases apart after V is trimmed by 2 bases and J by 1 base. The germline V gene sets CDR1 to SGHNT and CDR2 to YENEEA. Uninvolved adjacent lung was taken at least 2 cm from the tumor margin and confirmed free of atypia by two independent pathologists. At diagnosis, tumor, uninvolved tumor-adjacent lung and peripheral blood were collected and then preserved as a mix of FFPE and fresh-frozen material. Sequenced here: normal lung tissue next to the tumor, sampled before any cancer treatment. This clonotype was obtained from a man aged 35-69 years with stage II squamous cell lung carcinoma. The sequence links TRBV11-3 to TRBJ2-1; the D gene remains uncertain. The CDR3 protein: CASSLSTDASYNEQFF. The nucleotide sequence reads TGTGCCAGCAGCTTAAGCACAGATGCTTCCTACAATGAGCAGTTCTTC.